The clone carrying this TCR beta chain showed up just once. Its antigen is still unknown. Libraries were prepared by immunoSEQ multiplex PCR; TCRdb keeps only in-frame clonotypes and omits some of them. The sample yields fewer than 70,000 clones, roughly 84% seen once. The length of the CDR3 is 13 residues. In germline, CDR1 is SGHTS, CDR2 YDEGEE. J lost 8 bases, V lost 0 bases, and 3 bases had no gene match. The source of the sample is a study of OX40 agonist ivuxolimab in advanced cancers. Study overall: Patients' therapy was ivuxolimab, an antibody that acts as an agonist of OX40 (CD134). Head and neck, renal cell, melanoma or hepatocellular carcinoma were the cancers that dose-escalation patients had. Findings and caveats of the study: CD8+ T cells averaged more expanded clones than CD4+. Expansion of clones was among the lowest in partial responders at 0.1-3.0 mg/kg.

This chain connects TRBV5-8 to TRBJ1-2, with 8 bases that match TRBD1. Sequencing used CD4+ or CD8+ T cells sorted from blood, obtained in a trial of the OX40 agonist ivuxolimab. This clonotype originated in an adult with an advanced solid tumor such as melanoma, head and neck, liver or kidney cancer. For the CDR3, the DNA is TGTGCCAGCAGCTTGGACAGGGGGTACGGCTACACCTTC. Translating gives CASSLDRGYGYTF.